The 27 T cell receptor beta chains below were found in one sample sequenced in a study of response to subunit inactivated influenza vaccine. TCRdb ran MiXCR on the RT-PCR reads and lists one entry per CDR3 protein. The profile shows about 240,000 distinct CDR3 sequences, 12% of them singletons. The sequencing here drew on non-naive T cells sorted from PBMCs, taken around 15 days before vaccination. The receptors derive from a man aged 50 or older who received an inactivated influenza vaccine.

The chain is built from TRBV15 and TRBJ2-5; 9 bases are a match to TRBD1. This CDR3 has 16 residues. The V gene's germline CDR1 is LNHNV and CDR2 YYDKDF (reference sequence). V lost 0 bases, J lost 5 bases, and 7 bases stayed unmatched. This chain's CDR3 is CATSRDQGQGRETQYF. Written as DNA, the CDR3 is TGTGCCACCAGCAGAGATCAGGGACAGGGTAGGGAGACCCAGTACTTC. Supplemented by reference TRBV15 and TRBJ2-5, the full variable domain reads DAMVIQNPRYQVTQFGKPVTLSCSQTLNHNVMYWYQQKSSQAPKLLFHYYDKDFNNEADTPDNFQSRRPNTSFCFLDIRSPGLGDTAMYLCATSRDQGQGRETQYFGPGTRLLVL.

V is TRBV4-1 and J is TRBJ1-2; 10 nucleotides line up with TRBD1. The CDR3 is 15 residues long. The V and J ends lost 1 base and 5 bases, in that order; junction bases with no gene match: 4. Germline lookup yields CDR1 MGHRA and CDR2 YSYEKL. CDR3 in amino acids: CASSQGVGQGYGYTF. CDR3 sequence (DNA): TGCGCCAGCAGCCAAGGTGTGGGACAGGGGTATGGCTACACCTTC.

This chain connects TRBV7-2 to TRBJ2-7; 9 nucleotides agree with TRBD2. From germline, CDR1 is SGHTA and CDR2 FQGNSA. The CDR3 spans 17 residues. Unmatched junction bases numbered 11, after V lost 0 bases and J lost 5 bases. The CDR3: CASSLAFLGREGDEQYF. The DNA of the CDR3 is TGTGCCAGCAGCTTAGCGTTCCTTGGGCGGGAGGGCGACGAGCAGTACTTC. The variable domain in full, completed from reference TRBV7-2 and TRBJ2-7, reads GAGVSQSPSNKVTEKGKDVELRCDPISGHTALYWYRQSLGQGLEFLIYFQGNSAPDKSGLPSDRFSAERTGGSVSTLTIQRTQQEDSAVYLCASSLAFLGREGDEQYFGPGTRLTVT.

The chain combines TRBV2 with TRBJ2-6, with TRBD1 matching 12 bases. The CDR3 sequence is 17 residues long. V was pared by 4 bases and J by 4 bases, with 5 bases of the junction left unmatched. Germline V gene lookup returns CDR1 SNHLY and CDR2 FYNNEI. Here the CDR3 DNA reads TGTGCCAGCAGTGGGGACAGGGGGCTATTAGGGGCCAACGTCCTGACTTTC. It yields the protein CASSGDRGLLGANVLTF.

This clonotype was observed a handful of times. The J gene is TRBJ2-7, the V gene TRBV4-3; tentatively, D is TRBD1 or TRBD2 (6 bases each). The V end was cut by 0 bases, the J end by 4 bases, with 13 bases between. The CDR3 covers 15 residues. In germline, CDR1 is LGHNA, CDR2 YSLEER. The DNA for the CDR3 is TGCGCCAGCAGCCAAGAGGGGGGCTTGTCGTACGAGCAGTACTTC. This translates into CASSQEGGLSYEQYF.

The V call is TRBV11-2, the J call TRBJ2-3; 14 positions match TRBD2. From germline, CDR1 is SGHAT and CDR2 FQNNGV. This CDR3 contains 19 residues. Trimming removed 1 base from V and 1 base from J; junction bases left unmatched: 7. CDR3 in DNA: TGTGCCAGCAGCTTAGTCGGGACTAGCGGGAGAGTAGGCACAGATACGCAGTATTTT. This gives the protein CASSLVGTSGRVGTDTQYF.

This clonotype was seen a handful of times. The chain couples TRBV11-2 to TRBJ2-7; no firm D call. This CDR3 comprises 14 residues. Germline V gene data show CDR1 as SGHAT and CDR2 as FQNNGV. The V end lost 2 bases, the J end lost 6 bases, and 14 bases lay between the germline ends. The CDR3 here is CASSLFSDISEQYF. As DNA, the CDR3 is TGTGCCAGCAGCTTATTCTCAGACATCTCCGAGCAGTACTTC. The whole variable domain, filled in from reference TRBV11-2 and TRBJ2-7, reads EAGVAQSPRYKIIEKRQSVAFWCNPISGHATLYWYQQILGQGPKLLIQFQNNGVVDDSQLPKDRFSAERLKGVDSTLKIQPAKLEDSAVYLCASSLFSDISEQYFGPGTRLTVT.

This sequence joins TRBV5-6 and TRBJ2-1, with TRBD1 matching 9 bases. The germline V gene has CDR1 SGHDT and CDR2 YYEEEE. The CDR3 loop spans 16 amino acids. V shed 1 base, J shed 9 bases, and the junction held 11 bases outside the gene matches. Here the CDR3 DNA reads TGTGCCAGCAGCTTGAGTGACAGGGGGAGTTACGCTGAGCAGTTCTTC. Amino acid sequence: CASSLSDRGSYAEQFF.

A few counts support this clonotype. The CDR3 region has the DNA TGTGCCAGCAGCCCAAGAGGGTTTCGAGGACAGGGATCCGAGCAGTACTTC. This gives the protein CASSPRGFRGQGSEQYF. The chain couples TRBV7-8 to TRBJ2-7; 8 bases are a match to TRBD1. This CDR3 is built from 17 residues. With 5 bases clipped from V and 6 bases from J, the junction kept 18 bases outside the gene matches. In germline, CDR1 is SGHVS, CDR2 FQNEAQ.

This clonotype appeared a few times. The chain joins TRBV6-5 to TRBJ1-5; TRBD1 matches 9 bases. Germline V lookup: CDR1 MNHEY, CDR2 SVGAGI. CDR3 length: 16 amino acids. J gave up 4 bases and V 0 bases, and 4 bases lay outside the gene matches. CDR3 amino acids: CASSYSIGTGNQPQHF. In nucleotides, the CDR3 is TGTGCCAGCAGTTACTCTATTGGGACAGGGAATCAGCCCCAGCATTTT.

Many counts were recorded for this clonotype. The chain has TRBV28 and TRBJ2-2; 9 nucleotides agree with TRBD1. The germline gives CDR1 MDHEN, CDR2 SYDVKM. Germline trimming cut 5 bases from V and 6 bases from J; bases unmatched to any gene: 19. This CDR3 is built from 19 residues. CDR3 in amino acids: CASSTLSGTGTRSPGELFF. The CDR3 region has the DNA TGTGCCAGCAGTACCCTGTCCGGGACAGGGACAAGATCTCCCGGGGAGCTGTTTTTT.

The gene calls are TRBV7-9 and TRBJ2-1, with TRBD2 matching 7 bases. The junction had 14 bases not matched to a gene; V was cut back by 7 bases and J by 8 bases. The CDR3 covers 15 residues. Looked up from germline, CDR1 is SEHNR and CDR2 is FQNEAQ (reference sequence). DNA for the CDR3: TGTGCCAGCATCCTTAGCGGGCAGATAGGGCATGAGCAGTTCTTC. The encoded protein is CASILSGQIGHEQFF. The variable domain in full, with the rest retrieved from reference TRBV7-9 and TRBJ2-1, is DTGVSQNPRHKITKRGQNVTFRCDPISEHNRLYWYRQTLGQGPEFLTYFQNEAQLEKSRLLSDRFSAERPKGSFSTLEIQRTEQGDSAMYLCASILSGQIGHEQFFGPGTRLTVL.

In its sample, this clonotype was seen many times. The chain has TRBV29-1 and TRBJ2-2; 9 positions match TRBD2. This CDR3 comprises 15 residues. V was clipped by 1 base and J by 3 bases; unmatched bases: 3. Looked up from germline, CDR1 is SQVTM and CDR2 is ANQGSEA. The CDR3 sequence is CSVEGAGGHTGELFF. CDR3 DNA: TGCAGCGTTGAAGGGGCGGGAGGGCACACCGGGGAGCTGTTTTTT.

The chain joins TRBV4-3 to TRBJ2-7; D unclear. This CDR3 contains 15 residues. In germline, CDR1 is LGHNA, CDR2 YSLEER. V lost 0 bases and J lost 2, with 11 bases in between. The CDR3 spells CASSQDPRRAYEQYF. Written as DNA, the CDR3 is TGCGCCAGCAGCCAAGACCCCAGACGGGCCTACGAGCAGTACTTC.

The genes are TRBV12-3 or TRBV12-4 and TRBJ2-7; TRBD2 might be the D (5 bases). This CDR3 is 13 amino acids long. Trimming took off 1 base at V and 8 bases at J, with 12 bases between the two ends. Written as DNA, the CDR3 is TGTGCCAGCAGTTTAGGTCCTAGCAGCCAGCAGTACTTC. The encoded protein is CASSLGPSSQQYF.

The chain employs TRBV7-9 and TRBJ2-5, with TRBD1 identical over 12 bases. Looked up from germline, CDR1 is SEHNR and CDR2 is FQNEAQ (reference sequence). V was pared by 5 bases and J by 1 base, with 5 bases of the junction left unmatched. This CDR3 region has 16 residues. The CDR3 here is CASSPGTGGRQETQYF. CDR3 DNA: TGTGCCAGCAGCCCTGGGACAGGGGGCCGCCAAGAGACCCAGTACTTC.

V usage is TRBV7-9 and J usage is TRBJ1-4; D gene ambiguous. The V end was cut by 0 bases, the J end by 9 bases, with 14 bases between. The CDR3 totals 15 residues. CDR1 and CDR2 from the germline V gene are SEHNR and FQNEAQ (reference sequence). The CDR3 DNA reads TGTGCCAGCAGCTTAGCGGGTGACTTGAGGAAAAAACTGTTTTTT. Protein sequence: CASSLAGDLRKKLFF.

The chain is built from TRBV6-2 or TRBV6-3 and TRBJ1-1; no definite D call. This CDR3 comprises 12 residues. The V gene's germline CDR1 is MNHEY and CDR2 SVGEGT. The V and J ends lost 7 bases and 1 base respectively, with 7 bases between them. In DNA form, the CDR3 reads TGTGCCAGCACCAGACAGAACACTGAAGCTTTCTTT. Translation: CASTRQNTEAFF.

A few counts support this clonotype. The chain links TRBV6-2 or TRBV6-3 to TRBJ2-7, with TRBD1 identical over 7 bases. Losses at the gene ends were 6 bases for V and 3 bases for J; bases not matched to a gene: 11. CDR3 length: 15 residues. CDR1 MNHEY and CDR2 SVGEGT come from the germline V gene. The CDR3: CASRGNRGSFYEQYF. The CDR3 DNA sequence: TGTGCCAGCAGGGGGAACAGGGGAAGTTTCTACGAGCAGTACTTC.

The table lists this clonotype with a few counts. V gene TRBV30 combines with J gene TRBJ2-7; tentative D call: TRBD1 (5 bases). The CDR3 has 12 residues. Trimming pared 3 bases from V and 1 base from J, leaving 7 bases between. The germline V gene has CDR1 GTSNPN and CDR2 SVGIG (reference sequence). The CDR3 sequence is CAWSPGSYEQYF. CDR3 nucleotides: TGTGCCTGGAGCCCAGGGTCCTACGAGCAGTACTTC.

This clonotype was seen only a few times. The chain links TRBV7-8 to TRBJ2-6; D gene ambiguous. Trimming removed 2 bases at V and 18 bases at J, with 11 bases between. This CDR3 spans 11 amino acids. Germline V CDR1 and CDR2: SGHVS, FQNEAQ. The CDR3 here is CASSLSRVKTF. The CDR3 DNA reads TGTGCCAGCAGCTTAAGTCGGGTTAAGACTTTC.

The sample holds many counts of this clonotype. V is TRBV4-2 and J is TRBJ2-1, with TRBD2 matching 10 bases. The V and J ends lost 0 bases and 10 bases, in that order; junction bases with no gene match: 6. CDR3 length equals 15 residues. Per germline, CDR1 LGHNA and CDR2 YNFKEQ. The CDR3 protein is CASSQERSAGGEQFF. The CDR3 region has the DNA TGTGCCAGCAGCCAAGAGAGGTCAGCGGGGGGGGAGCAGTTCTTC.

This clonotype was counted at least ten times. The V gene is TRBV4-3, the J gene TRBJ2-3; 9 positions agree with TRBD2. V lost 1 base, J lost 11 bases, and 7 bases stayed unmatched. Germline V gene lookup returns CDR1 LGHNA and CDR2 YSLEER. This CDR3 has 14 residues. The CDR3: CASSQGLSGGRQYF. The CDR3 nucleotides are TGCGCCAGCAGCCAAGGGCTCAGCGGGGGGAGGCAGTATTTT.

This clonotype was recorded a few times. The chain couples TRBV15 to TRBJ2-3; D perhaps matches TRBD2 (6 bases). This CDR3 spans 12 amino acids. V lost 7 bases to trimming and J lost 6 bases, with 11 bases between them. In germline, CDR1 is LNHNV, CDR2 YYDKDF (reference sequence). The CDR3 coding sequence is TGTGCCACCAAGGACTATTCGGATACGCAGTATTTT. It codes for CATKDYSDTQYF. Filled out from reference TRBV15 and TRBJ2-3, the complete variable domain reads DAMVIQNPRYQVTQFGKPVTLSCSQTLNHNVMYWYQQKSSQAPKLLFHYYDKDFNNEADTPDNFQSRRPNTSFCFLDIRSPGLGDTAMYLCATKDYSDTQYFGPGTRLTVL.

This clonotype was seen a handful of times. The gene calls are TRBV6-1 and TRBJ2-2; tentative D call: TRBD2 (6 bases). The length of the CDR3 is 14 residues. V lost 10 bases and J lost 4, with 16 bases in between. Germline CDR1 and CDR2: MNHNS and SASEGT. This chain's CDR3 is CATWGDLFTGELFF. CDR3 DNA sequence: TGTGCCACCTGGGGGGATCTATTCACCGGGGAGCTGTTTTTT.

This clonotype was found a few times. The chain is built from TRBV14 and TRBJ1-1; a weak D match, TRBD1 (6 bases). Germline V gene data show CDR1 as SGHDN and CDR2 as FVKESK. Trimming took off 2 bases at V and 3 bases at J, with 10 bases between the two ends. The CDR3 is 14 residues long. CDR3 nucleotides: TGTGCCAGCAGCCAAAGGGGGTTGCACACTGAAGCTTTCTTT. Its protein is CASSQRGLHTEAFF.

This clonotype was picked up a small number of times. The chain is built from TRBV6-5 and TRBJ1-1, with TRBD1 as a possible D gene (5 bases). CDR3 length: 15 amino acids. Germline assignment: CDR1 MNHEY and CDR2 SVGAGI. V was clipped by 3 bases and J by 4 bases, with 15 bases between them. The CDR3 here is CASSYSAGSGTEAFF. The CDR3 nucleotides are TGTGCCAGCAGTTATTCGGCAGGGTCCGGCACTGAAGCTTTCTTT.